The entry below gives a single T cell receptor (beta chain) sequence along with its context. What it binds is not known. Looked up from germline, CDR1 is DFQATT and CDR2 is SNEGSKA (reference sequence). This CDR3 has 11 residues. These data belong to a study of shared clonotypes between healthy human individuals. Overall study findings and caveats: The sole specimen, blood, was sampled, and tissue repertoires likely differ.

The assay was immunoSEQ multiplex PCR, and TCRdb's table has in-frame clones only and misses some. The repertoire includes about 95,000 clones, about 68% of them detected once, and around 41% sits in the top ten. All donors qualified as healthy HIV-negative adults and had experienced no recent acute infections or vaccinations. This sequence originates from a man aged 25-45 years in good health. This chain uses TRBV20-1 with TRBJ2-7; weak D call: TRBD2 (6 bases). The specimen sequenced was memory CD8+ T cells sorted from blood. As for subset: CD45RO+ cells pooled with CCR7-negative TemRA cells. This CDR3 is CSARGNYEQYF. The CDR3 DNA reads TGCAGCGCGCGGGGAAACTACGAGCAGTACTTC.